A single sample gave rise to the 30 T cell receptor beta chains below, sequenced in a study of T cells in Graves' hyperthyroidism and ophthalmopathy (dated by TCRdb to about 2019). Receptor libraries were prepared by multiplex PCR. The listed sequencing device is Illumina HiSeq 2000. The TCR beta CDR3 regions were amplified from RNA transcripts. For the first round of RT-PCR on the TCR CDR3, the HTBI primer set was used together with the Qiagen OneStep RT-PCR kit. TCRdb ran its own pipeline on the public reads, namely fastp trimming at Q25 and MiXCR clone calling, and kept in-frame beta chains. Each CDR3 protein gets just one entry, which takes the most common genes and DNA from the rows behind it. The sample table records nearly 250,000 distinct CDR3 sequences; over 20% of these occur just once. Together, the top ten hold 35% to 40% of the sample. The sequenced material came from blood. All receptors derive from a woman aged 40 to 50 with Graves' ophthalmopathy.

Many counts were recorded for this clonotype. The rearrangement uses TRBV4-1 and TRBJ2-7; the D gene is possibly TRBD2 (6 bases). Between the trimmed V and J ends, which lost 0 bases and 1 base, there was a span of 13 bases. In germline, CDR1 is MGHRA, CDR2 YSYEKL. The CDR3 sequence is 16 residues long. The CDR3 spells CASSQEPPGLSYEQYF. The CDR3 DNA reads TGCGCCAGCAGCCAAGAGCCCCCGGGACTGTCCTACGAGCAGTACTTC.

This clonotype was recorded at least ten times. This chain links TRBV19 with TRBJ1-2; TRBD1 is a possible D gene (5 bases). Germline lookup yields CDR1 LNHDA and CDR2 SQIVND (reference sequence). Trimming cost V 7 bases and J 8 bases, with 23 bases left between them. There are 15 residues in the CDR3. The CDR3 DNA reads as TGTGCCAGTACCTACGAAAACAGGCAGGGCTTCGGCTACACCTTC. It is translated as CASTYENRQGFGYTF.

This clonotype has ten or more counts. This chain uses TRBV7-9 with TRBJ1-1; D is undetermined. The CDR3 spans 15 residues. Germline V CDR1 and CDR2: SEHNR, FQNEAQ (reference sequence). The V end lost 5 bases, the J end lost 4 bases, and 17 bases lay between the germline ends. CDR3 sequence: CASSPDRRLGTEAFF. CDR3 coding DNA: TGTGCCAGCAGCCCGGATAGAAGGTTGGGCACTGAAGCTTTCTTT.

About this clonotype itself: This may stem from a read error, because a much larger clone lies one nucleotide away. The V call is TRBV16, the J call TRBJ2-7, with TRBD2 matching over 8 bases. Germline V CDR1 and CDR2: KGHSY, FQNENV. The CDR3 totals 14 residues. V was pared by 8 bases and J by 6 bases, with 12 bases of the junction left unmatched. The CDR3 DNA sequence: TGTGCCAGCCAAAAGGGAGCGGGAGTCCCCGAGCAGTACTTC. Protein product: CASQKGAGVPEQYF.

Note on this clonotype: A junction end diverges from the germline sequence, so it may reflect a read error. The rearrangement uses TRBV4-1 and TRBJ1-5, with no clear D. From germline, CDR1 is MGHRA and CDR2 YSYEKL. The CDR3 spans 14 residues. The CDR3 is CASSPLNFGQPQHF. CDR3 coding DNA: TGTGCCAGCAGTCCCTTAAATTTTGGCCAGCCCCAGCATTTT.

A word on this clonotype: Relative to the germline gene, one junction end is altered; a read error may explain this. J is TRBJ1-5 and V is TRBV28; D is unresolved. Per germline, CDR1 MDHEN and CDR2 SYDVKM. This CDR3 has 15 amino acids. The CDR3: CASILDVTSGQPQLF. CDR3 nucleotides: TGTGCCAGCATTCTGGACGTAACCTCGGGTCAGCCCCAGCTTTTT.

This clonotype was seen at least ten times. The rearrangement uses TRBV7-2 and TRBJ2-5; 11 bases line up with TRBD2. This CDR3 has 19 residues. V lost 1 base to trimming and J lost 5 bases; unmatched junction nucleotides: 15. CDR1 is SGHTA, CDR2 FQGNSA, per germline. The CDR3 coding sequence is TGTGCCAGCAGCTTAGGCGCGGGACTAGCGGAGGGGGGTGAGGAGACCCAGTACTTC. Amino acids: CASSLGAGLAEGGEETQYF.

This clonotype was seen a few times. This chain connects TRBV3-1 to TRBJ2-5; 9 positions agree with TRBD1. V was pared by 5 bases and J by 5 bases, with 15 bases of the junction left unmatched. Per the germline V gene, CDR1 is LGHDT and CDR2 is YNNKEL (reference sequence). The CDR3 sequence is 17 residues long. DNA of the CDR3: TGTGCCAGCAGCACCCGGAGCCGGGACAGGGTAGGGGAGACCCAGTACTTC. The encoded protein is CASSTRSRDRVGETQYF.

This clonotype was recorded many times. The chain joins TRBV30 to TRBJ2-7; D is unclear. The germline V gene has CDR1 GTSNPN and CDR2 SVGIG (reference sequence). The ends were cut back, 5 bases at V and 6 bases at J, with 14 bases in the middle. The CDR3 is made up of 12 amino acids. CDR3: CAWRPVVSEQYF. The CDR3 DNA is TGTGCCTGGCGCCCTGTGGTAAGCGAGCAGTACTTC.

The rearrangement uses TRBV18 and TRBJ2-7; 8 bases line up with TRBD2. CDR3 length: 14 amino acids. Looked up from germline, CDR1 is KGHSH and CDR2 is LQKENI. V was pared by 3 bases and J by 6 bases, with 7 bases of the junction left unmatched. The CDR3 spells CASSPGLGDGEQYF. The CDR3 DNA reads as TGTGCCAGCTCACCGGGACTAGGCGATGGCGAGCAGTACTTC.

This clonotype appeared many times. The V gene is TRBV29-1, the J gene TRBJ1-1; TRBD1 might be the D (5 bases). The germline gives CDR1 SQVTM, CDR2 ANQGSEA. V shed 4 bases and J shed 1 base, with 13 bases lying between them. This CDR3 is built from 14 residues. The chain's CDR3 is CSVGSDGGNTEAFF. The CDR3 DNA is TGCAGCGTTGGATCCGACGGGGGGAACACTGAAGCTTTCTTT.

This clonotype occurred many times. This chain connects TRBV28 to TRBJ2-5, with D hard to call. Deletions cut 2 bases from V and 0 bases from J, with 4 bases between. This CDR3 is built from 13 residues. CDR1 and CDR2 (germline): MDHEN, SYDVKM. The CDR3 bases are TGTGCCAGCAGTTTACAGTACCAAGAGACCCAGTACTTC. This codes for CASSLQYQETQYF.

About this clonotype: A read error may produce the germline difference seen at one junction end. This rearrangement joins TRBV6-5 to TRBJ1-2; tentatively, D is TRBD1 (6 bases). This CDR3 comprises 12 residues. Per the germline V gene, CDR1 is MNHEY and CDR2 is SVGAGI. In DNA form, the CDR3 reads TGTGCCAGCACTTCGGGGGCGGGTGGCTACATCTTC. As protein: CASTSGAGGYIF.

This chain links TRBV6-5 with TRBJ2-7, with a possible D match to TRBD1 (5 bases). V dropped 7 bases and J dropped 3 bases, with 13 bases sitting between them. Germline V gene lookup returns CDR1 MNHEY and CDR2 SVGAGI. This CDR3 is built from 13 residues. CDR3 nucleotides: TGTGCCAGCATGTTGACAGTGAACTACGAGCAGTACTTC. This codes for CASMLTVNYEQYF.

The chain joins TRBV11-2 to TRBJ2-3; D may match TRBD1 or TRBD2 (6 bases each). The V gene's germline CDR1 is SGHAT and CDR2 FQNNGV. Trimming left V 5 bases short and J 1 base short, with 13 bases between. The CDR3 has 15 residues. CDR3: CASSRKGGGTDTQYF. The CDR3 DNA sequence: TGTGCCAGCAGCCGAAAGGGGGGCGGCACAGATACGCAGTATTTT.

This clonotype was seen repeatedly, ten times or more. The V call is TRBV11-1, the J call TRBJ2-1; possible D gene TRBD1, 5 bases. Trimming pared 2 bases from V and 0 bases from J, leaving 11 bases between. Germline V gene data show CDR1 as SGHAT and CDR2 as FQDESV (reference sequence). The CDR3 length is 16 residues. For the CDR3, the DNA is TGTGCCAGCAGCTTATATTTGACAGACTCCTACAATGAGCAGTTCTTC. Encoded protein: CASSLYLTDSYNEQFF.

The chain recombines TRBV18 with TRBJ1-3; D unclear. From germline, CDR1 is KGHSH and CDR2 LQKENI. Trimming pared 2 bases from V and 0 bases from J, leaving 11 bases between. This CDR3 contains 16 residues. Here the CDR3 reads CASSPGEGTSGNTIYF. In DNA form, the CDR3 reads TGTGCCAGCTCACCAGGAGAGGGAACCTCTGGAAACACCATATATTTT.

V and J are TRBV20-1 and TRBJ1-5; perhaps TRBD1 as D (5 bases). Germline V gene data show CDR1 as DFQATT and CDR2 as SNEGSKA (reference sequence). The CDR3 is 15 amino acids. V was pared by 1 base and J by 6 bases, with 16 bases between. The CDR3: CSARAGREVGQPQHF. Written as DNA, the CDR3 is TGCAGTGCTAGAGCTGGCAGGGAGGTTGGTCAGCCCCAGCATTTT.

This clonotype was counted between two and nine times. This rearrangement joins TRBV14 to TRBJ2-7; tentative D call: TRBD1 (6 bases). The CDR3 has 15 residues. Per germline, CDR1 SGHDN and CDR2 FVKESK. Between the trimmed V and J ends, which lost 4 bases and 1 base, there was a span of 14 bases. DNA for the CDR3: TGTGCCAGCAGCCTCCGGGACACGGCGTCCTACGAGCAGTACTTC. This sequence encodes CASSLRDTASYEQYF.

This clonotype was seen a few times. The gene calls are TRBV27 and TRBJ2-2; 9 bases fit TRBD1. Germline V gene sequence: CDR1 MNHEY, CDR2 SMNVEV (reference sequence). The CDR3 is 15 residues long. J gave up 3 bases and V 5 bases, and 4 bases lay outside the gene matches. The CDR3 bases are TGTGCCAGCAGTCCCGGGACAGGGTACACCGGGGAGCTGTTTTTT. Translation gives CASSPGTGYTGELFF.

V and J are TRBV4-2 and TRBJ2-7; 10 positions agree with TRBD1. Germline CDR1 LGHNA, CDR2 YNFKEQ. With V trimmed by 0 bases and J by 7 bases, 9 bases remained unmatched. This CDR3 has 16 residues. CDR3 in amino acids: CASSQDPGQGFREQYF. DNA of the CDR3: TGTGCCAGCAGCCAAGATCCGGGACAGGGGTTCCGAGAGCAGTACTTC.

This clonotype was seen ten or more times. The V and J genes are TRBV30 and TRBJ1-5, with D uncertain. With 1 base removed from V and 0 bases from J, the gap between germline ends came to 4 bases. Germline V lookup: CDR1 GTSNPN, CDR2 SVGIG (reference sequence). This CDR3 is built from 13 residues. DNA of the CDR3: TGTGCCTGGAGTGGCCATAGCAATCAGCCCCAGCATTTT. Translation: CAWSGHSNQPQHF.

This clonotype was seen ten or more times. This chain links TRBV10-3 with TRBJ1-1; 7 nucleotides match TRBD1. The germline CDR1 and CDR2 sequences are ENHRY and SYGVKD. The CDR3 consists of 15 residues. V lost 2 bases to trimming and J lost 5 bases; unmatched junction nucleotides: 8. Here the CDR3 DNA reads TGTGCCATCAGTGAGACCACGACAGGGCGGACTGAAGCTTTCTTT. Encoded protein: CAISETTTGRTEAFF.

Ten or more counts support this clonotype. The chain uses TRBV3-1 and TRBJ1-1; perhaps TRBD1 as D (6 bases). Germline V lookup: CDR1 LGHDT, CDR2 YNNKEL (reference sequence). Trimming pared 1 base from V and 3 bases from J, leaving 15 bases between. The CDR3 covers 16 residues. The CDR3 protein is CASSQGWGRGDTEAFF. The CDR3 coding sequence is TGTGCCAGCAGCCAAGGATGGGGGCGAGGGGACACTGAAGCTTTCTTT. Full variable domain (remainder filled in from reference TRBV3-1 and TRBJ1-1): DTAVSQTPKYLVTQMGNDKSIKCEQNLGHDTMYWYKQDSKKFLKIMFSYNNKELIINETVPNRFSPKSPDKAHLNLHINSLELGDSAVYFCASSQGWGRGDTEAFFGQGTRLTVV.

This clonotype has a count of ten or more. The rearrangement joins TRBV30 to TRBJ1-1; D unresolved. The germline CDR1 and CDR2 sequences are GTSNPN and SVGIG (reference sequence). Trimming removed 3 bases at V and 3 bases at J, with 11 bases between. There are 13 residues in the CDR3. CDR3: CAWSIGGYTEAFF. The CDR3, as DNA: TGTGCCTGGAGCATAGGAGGGTACACTGAAGCTTTCTTT.

This clonotype has at least ten counts. The genes are TRBV12-3 or TRBV12-4 and TRBJ2-4; 8 bases map to TRBD2. The CDR3 consists of 14 residues. The V segment lost 7 bases and the J segment 0 bases; nucleotides outside the gene matches: 2. The CDR3 loop reads CASTLAVAKNIQYF. Here the CDR3 DNA reads TGTGCCAGCACACTAGCGGTAGCCAAAAACATTCAGTACTTC.

This clonotype showed up many times. The rearrangement uses TRBV20-1 and TRBJ1-5; possible D gene TRBD1, 5 bases. Deletions cut 3 bases from V and 6 bases from J, with 12 bases between. Germline loops: CDR1 DFQATT, CDR2 SNEGSKA (reference sequence). CDR3 length equals 13 residues. The CDR3 DNA reads TGCAGTGCTAGCGTTCTGGGGGTTCAGCCCCAGCATTTT. Amino acid sequence: CSASVLGVQPQHF.

This clonotype was observed many times. The V and J genes are TRBV2 and TRBJ2-2; D is unclear. The CDR3 sequence is 13 residues long. V was pared by 1 base and J by 5 bases, with 5 bases between. The germline CDR1 and CDR2 sequences are SNHLY and FYNNEI. CDR3 sequence: CASSEGSTGELFF. DNA of the CDR3: TGTGCCAGCAGTGAAGGCTCGACCGGGGAGCTGTTTTTT.

This clonotype was observed a few times. The chain uses TRBV6-5 and TRBJ1-1; D not resolved. With 0 bases removed from V and 4 bases from J, the gap between germline ends came to 9 bases. Germline V lookup: CDR1 MNHEY, CDR2 SVGAGI. CDR3 length: 14 amino acids. CDR3 sequence (DNA): TGTGCCAGCAGTTACTCGATCAGGAGCACTGAAGCTTTCTTT. Protein: CASSYSIRSTEAFF.

The sample holds many counts of this clonotype. V is TRBV7-2 and J is TRBJ2-2; no firm D call. The CDR3 runs 14 residues. Deletions cut 7 bases from V and 1 base from J, with 10 bases between. Looked up from germline, CDR1 is SGHTA and CDR2 is FQGNSA. In DNA form, the CDR3 reads TGTGCCAGCATCCGAGGTCTGAACACCGGGGAGCTGTTTTTT. Its protein product is CASIRGLNTGELFF.